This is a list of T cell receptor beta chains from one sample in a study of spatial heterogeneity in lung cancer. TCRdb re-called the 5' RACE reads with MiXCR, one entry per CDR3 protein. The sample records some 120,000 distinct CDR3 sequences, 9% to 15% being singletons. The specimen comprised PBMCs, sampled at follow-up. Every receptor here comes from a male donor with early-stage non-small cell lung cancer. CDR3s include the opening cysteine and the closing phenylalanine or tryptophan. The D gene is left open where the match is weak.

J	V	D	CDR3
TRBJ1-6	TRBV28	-	CASSFRGSSNSPLHF
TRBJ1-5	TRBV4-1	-	CASSQGVTGNQPQHF
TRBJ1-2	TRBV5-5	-	CASSLDGFGEYGYTF
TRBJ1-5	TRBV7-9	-	CASSLGTQPQHF
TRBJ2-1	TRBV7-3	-	CASSLTGVYNEQFF
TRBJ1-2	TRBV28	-	CASSLDSNYGYTF
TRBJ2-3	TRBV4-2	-	CASSQADSADTQYF
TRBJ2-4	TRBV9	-	CASSVDQGAAAKNIQYF
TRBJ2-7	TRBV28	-	CASSYRDLWTYEQYF
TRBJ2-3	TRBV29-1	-	CSVERGAGSRGDTQYF
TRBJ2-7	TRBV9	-	CASSETTVGQQYF
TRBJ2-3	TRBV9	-	CASSVGPHGAGDTQYF
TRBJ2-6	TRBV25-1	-	CASSETGANVLTF
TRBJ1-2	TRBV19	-	CASSTRIGSQGFNGYTF
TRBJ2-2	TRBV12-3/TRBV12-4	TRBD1	CASRPRTGNTGELFF
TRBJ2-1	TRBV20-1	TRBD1	CSARGSTGNVYNEQFF
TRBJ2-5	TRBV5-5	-	CASSLWYRQETQYF
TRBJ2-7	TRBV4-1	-	CASSQGALYEQYF
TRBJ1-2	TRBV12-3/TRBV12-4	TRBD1	CASSTTGKGSYGYTF
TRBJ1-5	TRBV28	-	CASSRPSSPQVQHF
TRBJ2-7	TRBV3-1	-	CASSQEVGTRSQYF
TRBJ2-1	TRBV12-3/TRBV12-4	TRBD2	CASSHGTSGAVLNEQFF
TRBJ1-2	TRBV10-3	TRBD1	CAIMGQSDNYGYTF
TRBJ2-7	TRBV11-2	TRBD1	CASSLGQVSYEQYF
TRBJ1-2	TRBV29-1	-	CSVEDGRDGYGYTF
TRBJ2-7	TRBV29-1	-	CSSSTGPYEQYF
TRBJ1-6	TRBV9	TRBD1	CASSVAQGATSPLHF
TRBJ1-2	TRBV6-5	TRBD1	CASNAGGLYGYTF
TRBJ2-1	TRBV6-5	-	CASSYSISNEQFF
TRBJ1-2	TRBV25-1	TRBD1	CASTGQGESYGYTF
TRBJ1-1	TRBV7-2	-	CASSRYAEAFF
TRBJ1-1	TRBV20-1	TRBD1	CSASRTGREPEAFF
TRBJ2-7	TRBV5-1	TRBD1	CASSPGTGYSYEQYF
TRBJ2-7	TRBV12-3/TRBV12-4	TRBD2	CASSLGSSGGLDEQYF
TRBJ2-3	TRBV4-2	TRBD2	CASSRGGADTQYF
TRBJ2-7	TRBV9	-	CASSPPVGSYEQYF
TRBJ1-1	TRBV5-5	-	CASSLSRWETEAFF
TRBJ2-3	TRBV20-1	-	CSAGSRADTQYF
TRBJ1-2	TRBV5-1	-	CASSLEGSNYGYTF
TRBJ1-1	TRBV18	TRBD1	CASSPNRGYEAFF
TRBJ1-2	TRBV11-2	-	CASSLGGSGYTF
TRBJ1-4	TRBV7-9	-	CASSLVGNEKLFF